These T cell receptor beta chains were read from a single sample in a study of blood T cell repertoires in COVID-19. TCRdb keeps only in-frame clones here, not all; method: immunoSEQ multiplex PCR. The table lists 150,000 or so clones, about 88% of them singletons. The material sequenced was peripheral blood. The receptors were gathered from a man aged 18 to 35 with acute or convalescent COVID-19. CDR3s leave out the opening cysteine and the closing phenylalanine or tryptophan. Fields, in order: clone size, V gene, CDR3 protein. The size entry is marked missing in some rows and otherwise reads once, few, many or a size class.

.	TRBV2	ARRGQYGYGYT
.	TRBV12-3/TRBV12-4	ASTREADGGYT
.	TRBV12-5	ASGPTPDGQSQETQY
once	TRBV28	ASSFPGYQPQH
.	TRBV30	AWSPGQGASYNSPLH
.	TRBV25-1	ASSDPGQGNTEAF
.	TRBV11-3	ASSRRDSRIPGELF
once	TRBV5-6	ASSPSSGGADTQY
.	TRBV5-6	ASSTGLAAYNEQF
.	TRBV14	ASSQLAGSSYTQY